This TCR beta chain was sequenced during a study of T cell responses to AZD1222 COVID-19 vaccine. Across the whole study: Some second doses came at about 4 weeks and others at about 12 weeks; these were pooled. Overall study findings and caveats: Seropositive at baseline were only a handful of AZD1222 recipients. Clonal diversity was possibly underestimated, and the donors were mostly white British, with more females. There were vaccine-associated CD4 TCRs across spike, dominant at 160-218 and 743-854.

TCRdb keeps only in-frame clones here, not all; method: immunoSEQ multiplex PCR. The sample gives around 100,000 clones, more than 90% of which show up once; roughly 1.1% is in the top ten. V was shortened by 6 bases and J by 6 bases, with 21 bases between the two germline ends. The CDR3 is 15 amino acids. Germline V gene sequence: CDR1 MNHEY, CDR2 SMNVEV (reference sequence). This clone was seen more than once but under ten times. Its specificity is not known. Sequenced here: peripheral blood, sampled on day 0 of AZD1222 vaccination. V gene TRBV27 combines with J gene TRBJ2-7, with D perhaps matching TRBD1 (6 bases). This clonotype originated in an adult in good health. The CDR3 DNA sequence: TGTGCCAGCAGGGAAGCGTCAGGGGTATTGGGCGAGCAGTACTTC. Residues: CASREASGVLGEQYF.